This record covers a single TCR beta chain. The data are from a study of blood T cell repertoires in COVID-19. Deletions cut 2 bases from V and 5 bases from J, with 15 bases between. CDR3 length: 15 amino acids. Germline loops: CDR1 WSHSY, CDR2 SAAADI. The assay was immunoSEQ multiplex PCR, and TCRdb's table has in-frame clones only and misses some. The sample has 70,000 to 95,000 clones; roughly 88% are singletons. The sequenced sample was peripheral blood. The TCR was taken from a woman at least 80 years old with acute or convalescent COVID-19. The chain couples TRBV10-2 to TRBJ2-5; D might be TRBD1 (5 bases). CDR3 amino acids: CASSEAGMFSETQYF. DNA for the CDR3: TGCGCCAGCAGTGAGGCAGGGATGTTTTCGGAGACCCAGTACTTC.